Below, 24 T cell receptor beta chains from the same sample are listed, as sequenced in a study of long-term antiretroviral therapy in people with HIV. The assay used was immunoSEQ (version v3.0), run at survey level. The table came from immunoSEQ multiplex PCR; TCRdb's copy has only in-frame clones and leaves some out. The data hold tens of thousands of clones, with about nine tenths observed a single time. The sample was unsorted PBMCs, taken 5 years before starting antiretroviral therapy. All receptors derive from a man aged 50 to 60 with HIV.

The CDR3 loop is CASSQDPGGAGYGYTF. In DNA form, the CDR3 reads TGCGCCAGCAGCCAAGATCCAGGGGGCGCCGGCTATGGCTACACCTTC. The chain is built from TRBV4-1 and TRBJ1-2; TRBD1 matches at 8 bases. V lost 0 bases, J lost 4 bases, and 7 bases stayed unmatched. The CDR3 has 16 residues. Germline V gene data show CDR1 as MGHRA and CDR2 as YSYEKL.

CDR3 sequence (DNA): TGCGCCAGCAGCTTGGAAGGGGCCGATGAGCAGTTCTTC. Its protein product is CASSLEGADEQFF. This rearrangement joins TRBV5-1 to TRBJ2-1; tentative D call: TRBD1 (5 bases). Trimming cost V 0 bases and J 8 bases, with 9 bases left between them. Germline CDR1 is SGHRS and CDR2 is YFSETQ. CDR3 size: 13 residues.

The CDR3 sequence is CASSPEPLQETQYF. CDR3 DNA: TGCGCCAGCAGCCCTGAGCCGCTCCAAGAGACCCAGTACTTC. J is TRBJ2-5 and V is TRBV5-1; D unresolved. The CDR3 extends over 14 amino acids. CDR1 and CDR2 (germline): SGHRS, YFSETQ. V was cut by 4 bases and J by 1 base, with 11 bases left in between. Full variable domain (remainder filled in from reference TRBV5-1 and TRBJ2-5): KAGVTQTPRYLIKTRGQQVTLSCSPISGHRSVSWYQQTPGQGLQFLFEYFSETQRNKGNFPGRFSGRQFSNSRSEMNVSTLELGDSALYLCASSPEPLQETQYFGPGTRLLVL.

The chain joins TRBV7-2 to TRBJ1-2, with 8 bases matching TRBD1. The CDR3 sequence is 12 residues long. V lost 7 bases, J lost 8 bases, and 6 bases stayed unmatched. Germline V gene lookup returns CDR1 SGHTA and CDR2 FQGNSA. The CDR3 DNA reads as TGTGCCAGCACCTTTACAGGGGGGGGCTACACCTTC. Amino acids: CASTFTGGGYTF.

The V and J genes are TRBV5-5 and TRBJ2-5; 8 nucleotides match TRBD2. The V segment lost 3 bases and the J segment 4 bases; nucleotides outside the gene matches: 11. Germline assignment: CDR1 SGHKS and CDR2 YYEKEE (reference sequence). The CDR3 runs 16 residues. This CDR3 reads CASSWTGGAAGETQYF. For the CDR3, the DNA is TGTGCCAGCAGCTGGACGGGGGGGGCCGCGGGAGAGACCCAGTACTTC.

V is TRBV11-2 and J is TRBJ2-1; D might be TRBD1 (5 bases). The germline gives CDR1 SGHAT, CDR2 FQNNGV. The V gene lost 4 bases and the J gene lost 3 bases, with 22 bases spanning the gap. The CDR3 length is 18 residues. CDR3 nucleotides: TGTGCCAGCAGCTCTCCGGTCGACACAGGCTTCTACTACAATGAGCAGTTCTTC. Protein: CASSSPVDTGFYYNEQFF.

This clone came up a few times. This chain joins TRBV19 and TRBJ1-2; D ambiguous. Germline V gives CDR1 LNHDA, CDR2 SQIVND (reference sequence). This CDR3 has 16 amino acids. V was clipped by 2 bases and J by 0 bases, with 13 bases between them. The CDR3 spells CASSISRAAPNYGYTF. The DNA of the CDR3 is TGTGCCAGTAGTATAAGCAGAGCCGCGCCTAACTATGGCTACACCTTC. Looking up the rest from reference TRBV19 and TRBJ1-2 gives the full variable domain: DGGITQSPKYLFRKEGQNVTLSCEQNLNHDAMYWYRQDPGQGLRLIYYSQIVNDFQKGDIAEGYSVSREKKESFPLTVTSAQKNPTAFYLCASSISRAAPNYGYTFGSGTRLTVV.

J is TRBJ2-7 and V is TRBV7-2; D is undetermined. Germline V lookup: CDR1 SGHTA, CDR2 FQGNSA. There are 11 residues in the CDR3. Trimming cost V 7 bases and J 3 bases, with 7 bases left between them. CDR3 bases: TGTGCCAGCAAAGGATACTACGAGCAGTACTTC. This sequence encodes CASKGYYEQYF. Full variable domain (remainder filled in from reference TRBV7-2 and TRBJ2-7): GAGVSQSPSNKVTEKGKDVELRCDPISGHTALYWYRQSLGQGLEFLIYFQGNSAPDKSGLPSDRFSAERTGGSVSTLTIQRTQQEDSAVYLCASKGYYEQYFGPGTRLTVT.

J is TRBJ2-3 and V is TRBV29-1; possibly TRBD1 or TRBD2 for D (5 bases each). Germline CDR1 reads SQVTM; CDR2 reads ANQGSEA. The CDR3 contains 14 residues. Trimming took off 6 bases at V and 4 bases at J, with 17 bases between the two ends. The CDR3 sequence: CSVGVKGMPDTQYF. The CDR3 DNA is TGCAGCGTGGGGGTTAAGGGGATGCCAGATACGCAGTATTTT.

The chain is built from TRBV7-2 and TRBJ1-5, with unresolved D. Germline loops: CDR1 SGHTA, CDR2 FQGNSA. V was shortened by 2 bases and J by 7 bases, with 9 bases between the two germline ends. This CDR3 has 13 amino acids. CDR3 bases: TGTGCCAGCAGCTTAAGAGGACTCCAGCCCCAGCATTTT. Encoded protein: CASSLRGLQPQHF.

The V and J genes are TRBV28 and TRBJ1-2; maybe TRBD1 (5 bases). The CDR3 covers 12 residues. Germline values: CDR1 MDHEN, CDR2 SYDVKM. V lost 6 bases and J lost 8, with 13 bases in between. The CDR3 spells CASRLQGRGYTF. The CDR3 bases are TGTGCCAGCAGGCTCCAGGGTAGGGGCTACACCTTC.

This chain joins TRBV5-5 and TRBJ1-2, with 10 bases aligning to TRBD1. In germline, CDR1 is SGHKS, CDR2 YYEKEE (reference sequence). The length of the CDR3 is 16 residues. V lost 3 bases, J lost 2 bases, and 7 bases stayed unmatched. CDR3 DNA: TGTGCCAGCAGCTGGGGTTCGGACAGGGGGAACTATGGCTACACCTTC. Protein sequence: CASSWGSDRGNYGYTF.

The V call is TRBV30, the J call TRBJ2-7; D is undetermined. Trimming shortened V by 7 bases and J by 0 bases, and 13 bases separated the two germline ends. Germline values: CDR1 GTSNPN, CDR2 SVGIG (reference sequence). The CDR3 covers 13 residues. The CDR3 spells CAFRKPSSYEQYF. The CDR3 nucleotides read TGTGCCTTTAGGAAACCGAGCTCCTACGAGCAGTACTTC.

This sequence joins TRBV18 and TRBJ2-7; D gene uncertain. CDR1 KGHSH and CDR2 LQKENI come from the germline V gene. V lost 1 base and J lost 2, with 6 bases in between. The CDR3 has 13 amino acids. CDR3: CASSPRATYEQYF. The DNA for the CDR3 is TGTGCCAGCTCACCACGGGCTACCTACGAGCAGTACTTC. Using reference TRBV18 and TRBJ2-7 for the parts outside the CDR3, the full variable domain is NAGVMQNPRHLVRRRGQEARLRCSPMKGHSHVYWYRQLPEEGLKFMVYLQKENIIDESGMPKERFSAEFPKEGPSILRIQQVVRGDSAAYFCASSPRATYEQYFGPGTRLTVT.

The V call is TRBV30, the J call TRBJ2-5, with 7 bases that match TRBD1. Germline CDR1 reads GTSNPN; CDR2 reads SVGIG (reference sequence). V lost 0 bases to trimming and J lost 0 bases; unmatched junction nucleotides: 4. The CDR3 runs 15 residues. The CDR3 DNA reads TGTGCCTGGAGTGTAGGACAGGTTTACCAAGAGACCCAGTACTTC. As protein: CAWSVGQVYQETQYF.

The V call is TRBV30, the J call TRBJ2-1; the D is unclear. CDR3 length: 13 residues. V shed 3 bases and J shed 1 base, with 7 bases lying between them. CDR1 and CDR2 from the germline V gene are GTSNPN and SVGIG (reference sequence). CDR3 bases: TGTGCCTGGAGACCTGGGTCCTACAATGAGCAGTTCTTC. It codes for CAWRPGSYNEQFF.

This chain joins TRBV28 and TRBJ1-3; no reliable D call. V was pared by 7 bases and J by 0 bases, with 4 bases between. The V gene's germline CDR1 is MDHEN and CDR2 SYDVKM. The CDR3 runs 12 residues. Written as DNA, the CDR3 is TGTGCCAGCAACAACTCTGGAAACACCATATATTTT. It specifies CASNNSGNTIYF. The whole variable domain, remainder taken from reference TRBV28 and TRBJ1-3, is DVKVTQSSRYLVKRTGEKVFLECVQDMDHENMFWYRQDPGLGLRLIYFSYDVKMKEKGDIPEGYSVSREKKERFSLILESASTNQTSMYLCASNNSGNTIYFGEGSWLTVV.

J is TRBJ1-6 and V is TRBV5-1; the match to TRBD1 covers 11 bases. V gave up 0 bases and J gave up 8 bases; unmatched junction bases: 4. CDR3 length: 16 amino acids. Per germline, CDR1 SGHRS and CDR2 YFSETQ. Written as DNA, the CDR3 is TGCGCCAGCAGCTTGGCCTGGGGACAGGGGGATTCACCCCTCCACTTT. Encoded protein: CASSLAWGQGDSPLHF.

The chain recombines TRBV7-8 with TRBJ2-7; maybe TRBD2 (7 bases). V was shortened by 6 bases and J by 9 bases, with 24 bases between the two germline ends. Per germline, CDR1 SGHVS and CDR2 FQNEAQ. This CDR3 is 15 amino acids long. In nucleotides, the CDR3 is TGTGCCAGCAGTCTCAGGGTGGCGGGGGCTGGGGTGCAGTACTTC. It codes for CASSLRVAGAGVQYF.

This chain joins TRBV7-3 and TRBJ2-1; 13 bases fit TRBD2. Trimming removed 6 bases from V and 2 bases from J; junction bases left unmatched: 4. The CDR3 runs 16 residues. In germline, CDR1 is SGHTA, CDR2 FQGTGA. The CDR3 DNA follows: TGTGCCAGCAGTGGACTAGCGGGAGAAACCTACAATGAGCAGTTCTTC. Its translation is CASSGLAGETYNEQFF.

This chain links TRBV28 with TRBJ1-1; 11 bases line up with TRBD1. V trimming: 2 bases; J trimming: 8 bases; junction bases outside the gene matches: 7. This CDR3 is built from 15 residues. CDR1 MDHEN and CDR2 SYDVKM come from the germline V gene. The CDR3 is CASSLGFRDRGEAFF. CDR3 nucleotides: TGTGCCAGCAGTTTAGGTTTCCGGGACAGGGGGGAAGCTTTCTTT.

This clone was detected once. J is TRBJ2-7 and V is TRBV27; TRBD1 aligns across 12 bases. CDR3 length equals 15 residues. Germline V gives CDR1 MNHEY, CDR2 SMNVEV (reference sequence). Trimming removed 3 bases from V and 7 bases from J; junction bases left unmatched: 7. The CDR3: CASSFQGQGAGEQYF. Here the CDR3 DNA reads TGTGCCAGCAGTTTCCAGGGACAGGGGGCAGGGGAGCAGTACTTC.

The chain has TRBV5-1 and TRBJ2-5; 12 bases are shared with TRBD2. With 0 bases clipped from V and 4 bases from J, the junction kept 7 bases outside the gene matches. CDR1 and CDR2 (germline): SGHRS, YFSETQ. The CDR3 has 17 residues. CDR3 nucleotides: TGCGCCAGCAGCTTGGCCTTAGCTAGCGGGAGGGCAGAGACCCAGTACTTC. This gives the protein CASSLALASGRAETQYF. The full variable domain, with the rest looked up from reference TRBV5-1 and TRBJ2-5, is KAGVTQTPRYLIKTRGQQVTLSCSPISGHRSVSWYQQTPGQGLQFLFEYFSETQRNKGNFPGRFSGRQFSNSRSEMNVSTLELGDSALYLCASSLALASGRAETQYFGPGTRLLVL.

The genes are TRBV10-3 and TRBJ1-1, with TRBD1 matching over 10 bases. V was pared by 4 bases and J by 4 bases, with 6 bases of the junction left unmatched. This CDR3 is 15 amino acids long. Germline values: CDR1 ENHRY, CDR2 SYGVKD. The CDR3: CAISVGGQGGTEAFF. CDR3 DNA: TGTGCCATCAGTGTCGGAGGACAGGGGGGCACTGAAGCTTTCTTT.